This T cell receptor beta chain was documented in a study of T cell responses to AZD1222 COVID-19 vaccine. General study points: Donors were mostly white British, more females; clonal diversity possibly underestimated. Among vaccine-associated CD4 TCRs, coverage spanned spike, with dominance at 160-218 and 743-854. Two AZD1222 administrations were followed by greater Spike-specific TCR breadth and depth.

Here immunoSEQ multiplex PCR was the method, and the copy in TCRdb shows in-frame clones only, minus some. The sample lists roughly 150,000 clones, about nine tenths seen once, with around 1.5% in the top ten. On this clone: The antigen is not known.

The germline gives CDR1 MGHRA, CDR2 YSYEKL. The ends were cut back, 0 bases at V and 8 bases at J, with 18 bases in the middle. CDR3 size: 16 residues. The origin of this receptor is an adult in good health. The material sequenced was peripheral blood, taken on day 0 of AZD1222 vaccination. The chain recombines TRBV4-1 with TRBJ2-3, with D perhaps TRBD1 (6 bases). CDR3 sequence: CASSQDRAGAGVTQYF. CDR3 sequence (DNA): TGCGCCAGCAGCCAAGATAGGGCAGGGGCCGGCGTTACGCAGTATTTT.